This TCR beta chain was sequenced in a study of blood T cells in healthy people across ages. This clonotype has only a few counts. The use of a sample-barcoded 5' primer and a J-beta primer mix characterized a second PCR of about 7 to 12 cycles. From the 5' RACE reads, TCRdb called clonotypes with MiXCR, one entry per CDR3 protein. Here the sample spans about 1.6 million distinct CDR3 sequences, around 36% being singletons. Per germline, CDR1 DFQATT and CDR2 SNEGSKA (reference sequence). Trimming pared 6 bases from V and 5 bases from J, leaving 15 bases between. The CDR3 loop spans 13 amino acids. The clonotype was recovered from a woman aged 30 to 39 in good health. Input material: blood. This sequence joins TRBV20-1 and TRBJ2-3, with D possibly TRBD2 on 6 matching bases. CDR3 in DNA: TGCAGTGCGAGTCGGGGGACCGGAGATACGCAGTATTTT. Translated: CSASRGTGDTQYF.